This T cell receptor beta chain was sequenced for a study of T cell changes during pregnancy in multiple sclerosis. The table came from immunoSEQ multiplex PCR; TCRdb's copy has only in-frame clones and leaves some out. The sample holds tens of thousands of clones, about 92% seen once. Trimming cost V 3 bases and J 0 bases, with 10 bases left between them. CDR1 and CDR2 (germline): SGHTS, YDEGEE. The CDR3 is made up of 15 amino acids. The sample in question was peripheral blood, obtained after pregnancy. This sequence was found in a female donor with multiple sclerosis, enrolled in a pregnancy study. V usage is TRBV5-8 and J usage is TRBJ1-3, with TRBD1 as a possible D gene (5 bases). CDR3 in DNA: TGTGCCAGCAGCTGGCCGGGGGTCTCTGGAAACACCATATATTTT. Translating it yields CASSWPGVSGNTIYF.